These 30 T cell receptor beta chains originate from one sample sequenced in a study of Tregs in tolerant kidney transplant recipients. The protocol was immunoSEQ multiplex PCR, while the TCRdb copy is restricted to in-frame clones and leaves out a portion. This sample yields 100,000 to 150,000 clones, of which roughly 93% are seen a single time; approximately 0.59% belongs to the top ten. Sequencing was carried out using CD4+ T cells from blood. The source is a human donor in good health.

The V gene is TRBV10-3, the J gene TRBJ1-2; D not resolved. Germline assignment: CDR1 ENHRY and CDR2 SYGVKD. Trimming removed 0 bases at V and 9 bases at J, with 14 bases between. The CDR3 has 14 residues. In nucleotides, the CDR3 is TGTGCCATCAGTGAGTCTACCCCGCAGAGTAGCTACACCTTC. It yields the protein CAISESTPQSSYTF.

The CDR3 spells CASSQQGYTGELFF. The DNA of the CDR3 is TGTGCCAGCAGCCAACAGGGCTACACCGGGGAGCTGTTTTTT. The rearrangement links TRBV16 to TRBJ2-2; D perhaps matches TRBD1 (5 bases). Germline CDR1 and CDR2: KGHSY and FQNENV. CDR3 length: 14 residues. V lost 2 bases and J lost 3, with 7 bases in between.

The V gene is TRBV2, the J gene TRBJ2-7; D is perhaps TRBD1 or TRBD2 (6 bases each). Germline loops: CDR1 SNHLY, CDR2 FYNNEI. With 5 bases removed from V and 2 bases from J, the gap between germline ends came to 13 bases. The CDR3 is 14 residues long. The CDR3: CASSQERGAYEQYF. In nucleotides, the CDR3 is TGTGCCAGCAGTCAAGAGAGGGGGGCCTACGAGCAGTACTTC.

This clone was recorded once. The CDR3 is CASSTDSPGNTIYF. DNA of the CDR3: TGTGCCAGTAGTACGGACAGCCCTGGAAACACCATATATTTT. The rearrangement uses TRBV19 and TRBJ1-3; TRBD1 is a possible D gene (6 bases). The CDR3 runs 14 residues. With 4 bases removed from V and 2 bases from J, the gap between germline ends came to 9 bases. The germline CDR1 and CDR2 sequences are LNHDA and SQIVND (reference sequence).

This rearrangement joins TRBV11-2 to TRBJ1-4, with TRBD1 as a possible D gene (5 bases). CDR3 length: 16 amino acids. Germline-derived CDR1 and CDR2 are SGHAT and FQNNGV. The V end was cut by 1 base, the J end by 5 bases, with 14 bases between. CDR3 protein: CASSLGRTFRNEKLFF. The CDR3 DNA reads TGTGCCAGCAGCTTAGGGCGGACATTTAGGAATGAAAAACTGTTTTTT.

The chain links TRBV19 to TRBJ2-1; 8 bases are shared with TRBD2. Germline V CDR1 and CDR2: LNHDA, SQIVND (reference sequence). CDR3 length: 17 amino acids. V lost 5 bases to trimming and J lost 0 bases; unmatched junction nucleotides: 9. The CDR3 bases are TGTGCCAGTAGTCTCAACATAGCGGGGAGCTCCTACAATGAGCAGTTCTTC. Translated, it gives CASSLNIAGSSYNEQFF.

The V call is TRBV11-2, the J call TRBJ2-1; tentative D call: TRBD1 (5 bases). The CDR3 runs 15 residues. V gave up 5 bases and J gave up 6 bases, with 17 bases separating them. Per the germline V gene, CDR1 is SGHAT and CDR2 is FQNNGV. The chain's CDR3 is CASSPDKLGTNEQFF. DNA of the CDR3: TGTGCCAGCAGCCCGGACAAACTTGGCACCAATGAGCAGTTCTTC. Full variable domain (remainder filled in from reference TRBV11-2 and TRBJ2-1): EAGVAQSPRYKIIEKRQSVAFWCNPISGHATLYWYQQILGQGPKLLIQFQNNGVVDDSQLPKDRFSAERLKGVDSTLKIQPAKLEDSAVYLCASSPDKLGTNEQFFGPGTRLTVL.

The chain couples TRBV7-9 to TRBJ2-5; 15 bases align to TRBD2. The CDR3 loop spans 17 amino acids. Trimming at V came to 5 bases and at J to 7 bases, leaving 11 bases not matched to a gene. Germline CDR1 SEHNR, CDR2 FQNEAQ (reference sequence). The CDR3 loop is CASSPGLAGGKFGTQYF. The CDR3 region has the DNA TGTGCCAGCAGCCCTGGACTAGCGGGGGGGAAATTCGGGACCCAGTACTTC.

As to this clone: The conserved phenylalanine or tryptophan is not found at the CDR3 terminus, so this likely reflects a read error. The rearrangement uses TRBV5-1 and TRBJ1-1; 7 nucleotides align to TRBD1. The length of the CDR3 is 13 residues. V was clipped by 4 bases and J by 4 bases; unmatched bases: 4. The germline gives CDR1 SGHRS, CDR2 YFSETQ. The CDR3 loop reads CASSQDRVTEAFL. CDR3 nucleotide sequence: TGCGCCAGCAGCCAAGACAGGGTCACTGAAGCTTTCCTT.

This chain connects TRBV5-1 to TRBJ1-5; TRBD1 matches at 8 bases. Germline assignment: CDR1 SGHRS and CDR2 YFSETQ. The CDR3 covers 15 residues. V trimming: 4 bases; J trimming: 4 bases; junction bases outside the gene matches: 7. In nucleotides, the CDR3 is TGCGCCAGCAGCGAGGGACAGGCTTTAAATCAGCCCCAGCATTTT. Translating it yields CASSEGQALNQPQHF. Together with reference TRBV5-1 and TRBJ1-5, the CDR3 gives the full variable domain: KAGVTQTPRYLIKTRGQQVTLSCSPISGHRSVSWYQQTPGQGLQFLFEYFSETQRNKGNFPGRFSGRQFSNSRSEMNVSTLELGDSALYLCASSEGQALNQPQHFGDGTRLSIL.

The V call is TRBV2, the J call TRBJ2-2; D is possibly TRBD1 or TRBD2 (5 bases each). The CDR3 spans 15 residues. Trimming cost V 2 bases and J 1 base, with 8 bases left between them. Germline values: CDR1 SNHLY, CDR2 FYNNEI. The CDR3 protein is CASSEKGRNTGELFF. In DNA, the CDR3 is TGTGCCAGCAGTGAAAAGGGACGGAACACCGGGGAGCTGTTTTTT.

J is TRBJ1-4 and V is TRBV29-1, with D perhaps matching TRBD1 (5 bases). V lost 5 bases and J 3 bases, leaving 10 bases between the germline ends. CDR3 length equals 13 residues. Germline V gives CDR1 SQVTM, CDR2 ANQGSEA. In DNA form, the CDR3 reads TGCAGCGTTACCAGGGACCCTAATGAAAAACTGTTTTTT. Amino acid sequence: CSVTRDPNEKLFF.

CDR3 loop: CASSVTGIKDIEAFF. The CDR3 DNA reads TGTGCCAGCAGTGTTACCGGGATCAAGGACATTGAAGCTTTCTTT. The chain recombines TRBV2 with TRBJ1-1; D perhaps matches TRBD1 (5 bases). Per the germline V gene, CDR1 is SNHLY and CDR2 is FYNNEI. This CDR3 has 15 residues. V lost 4 bases and J 7 bases, leaving 19 bases between the germline ends.

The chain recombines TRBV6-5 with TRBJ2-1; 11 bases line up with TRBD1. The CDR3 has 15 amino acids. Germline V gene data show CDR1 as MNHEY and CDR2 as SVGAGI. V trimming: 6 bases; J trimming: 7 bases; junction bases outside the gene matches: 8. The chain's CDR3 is CASSRTGGAVNEQFF. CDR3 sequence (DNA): TGTGCCAGCAGCCGGACAGGGGGCGCGGTGAATGAGCAGTTCTTC.

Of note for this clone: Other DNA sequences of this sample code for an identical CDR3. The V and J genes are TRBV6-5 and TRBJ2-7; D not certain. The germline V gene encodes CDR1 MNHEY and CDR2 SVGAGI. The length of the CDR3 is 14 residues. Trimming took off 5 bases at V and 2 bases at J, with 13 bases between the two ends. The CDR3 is CASSPQAGTYEQYF. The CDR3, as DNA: TGTGCCAGCAGTCCCCAGGCAGGCACCTACGAGCAGTACTTC.

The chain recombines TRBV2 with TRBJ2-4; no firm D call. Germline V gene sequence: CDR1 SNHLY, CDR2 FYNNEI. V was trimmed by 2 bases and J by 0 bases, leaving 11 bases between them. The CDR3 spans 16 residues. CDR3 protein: CASSESQVLAKNIQYF. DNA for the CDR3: TGTGCCAGCAGTGAATCGCAGGTTCTAGCCAAAAACATTCAGTACTTC.

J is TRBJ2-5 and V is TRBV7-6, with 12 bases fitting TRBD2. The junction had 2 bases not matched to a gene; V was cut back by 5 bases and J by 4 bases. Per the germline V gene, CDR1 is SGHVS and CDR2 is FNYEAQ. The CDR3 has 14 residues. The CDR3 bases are TGTGCCAGCAGCCCGACTAGCGGGGGAGAGACCCAGTACTTC. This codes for CASSPTSGGETQYF.

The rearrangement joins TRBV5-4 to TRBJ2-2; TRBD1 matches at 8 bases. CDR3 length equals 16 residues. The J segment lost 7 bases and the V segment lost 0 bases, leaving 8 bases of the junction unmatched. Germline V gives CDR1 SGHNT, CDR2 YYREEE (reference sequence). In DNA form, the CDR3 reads TGTGCCAGCAGCTTGGGACAGGGGAAAAAAGGCGGGGAGCTGTTTTTT. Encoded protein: CASSLGQGKKGGELFF.

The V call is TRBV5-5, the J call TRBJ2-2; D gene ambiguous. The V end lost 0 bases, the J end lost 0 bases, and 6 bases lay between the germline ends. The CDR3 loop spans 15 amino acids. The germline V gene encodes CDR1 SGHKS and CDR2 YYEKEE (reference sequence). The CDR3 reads CASSLVAANTGELFF. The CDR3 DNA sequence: TGTGCCAGCAGCTTGGTCGCCGCGAACACCGGGGAGCTGTTTTTT.

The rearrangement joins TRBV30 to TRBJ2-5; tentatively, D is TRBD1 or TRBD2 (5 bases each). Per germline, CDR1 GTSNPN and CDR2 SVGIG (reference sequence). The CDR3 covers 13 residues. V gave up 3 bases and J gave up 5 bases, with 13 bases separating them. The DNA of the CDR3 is TGTGCCTGGAGGGGGACCTCGTTGGAGACCCAGTACTTC. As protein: CAWRGTSLETQYF. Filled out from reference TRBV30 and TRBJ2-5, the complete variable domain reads SQTIHQWPATLVQPVGSPLSLECTVEGTSNPNLYWYRQAAGRGLQLLFYSVGIGQISSEVPQNLSASRPQDRQFILSSKKLLLSDSGFYLCAWRGTSLETQYFGPGTRLLVL.

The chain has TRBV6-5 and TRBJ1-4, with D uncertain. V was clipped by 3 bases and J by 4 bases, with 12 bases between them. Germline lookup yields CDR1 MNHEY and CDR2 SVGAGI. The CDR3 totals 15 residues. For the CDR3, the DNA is TGTGCCAGCAGTTATAGTTCCCCTTTTAATGAAAAACTGTTTTTT. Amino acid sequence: CASSYSSPFNEKLFF.

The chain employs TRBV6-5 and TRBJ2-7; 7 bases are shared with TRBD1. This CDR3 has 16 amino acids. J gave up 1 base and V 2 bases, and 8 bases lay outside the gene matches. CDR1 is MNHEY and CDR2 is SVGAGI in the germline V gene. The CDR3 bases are TGTGCCAGCAGTTACCGTGGACAGGCCCTATCCTACGAGCAGTACTTC. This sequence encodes CASSYRGQALSYEQYF.

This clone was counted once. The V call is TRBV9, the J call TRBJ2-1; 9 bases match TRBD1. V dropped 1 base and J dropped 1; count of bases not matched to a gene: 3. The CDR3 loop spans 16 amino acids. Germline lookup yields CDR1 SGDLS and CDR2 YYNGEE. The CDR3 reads CASSVLGQGSYNEQFF. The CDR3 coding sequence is TGTGCCAGCAGCGTATTGGGACAGGGTTCCTACAATGAGCAGTTCTTC.

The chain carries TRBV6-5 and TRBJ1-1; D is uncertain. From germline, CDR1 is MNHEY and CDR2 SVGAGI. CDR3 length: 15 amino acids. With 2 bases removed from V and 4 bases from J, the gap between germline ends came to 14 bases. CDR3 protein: CASSYTWEGSTEAFF. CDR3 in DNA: TGTGCCAGCAGTTACACGTGGGAGGGTAGCACTGAAGCTTTCTTT.

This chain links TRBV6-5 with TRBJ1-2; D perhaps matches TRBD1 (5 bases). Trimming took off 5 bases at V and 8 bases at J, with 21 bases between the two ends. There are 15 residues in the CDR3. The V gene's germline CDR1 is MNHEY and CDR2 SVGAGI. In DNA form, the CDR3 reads TGTGCCAGCAGTGACTTCGGTAGAGCAGGGAAAGGCTACACCTTC. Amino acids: CASSDFGRAGKGYTF.

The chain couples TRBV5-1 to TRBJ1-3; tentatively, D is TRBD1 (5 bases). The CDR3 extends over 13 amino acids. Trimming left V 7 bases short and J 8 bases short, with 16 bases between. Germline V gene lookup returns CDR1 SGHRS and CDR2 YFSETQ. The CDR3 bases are TGCGCCAGCGCCAACGGGACGCGGGACACCATATATTTT. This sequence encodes CASANGTRDTIYF.

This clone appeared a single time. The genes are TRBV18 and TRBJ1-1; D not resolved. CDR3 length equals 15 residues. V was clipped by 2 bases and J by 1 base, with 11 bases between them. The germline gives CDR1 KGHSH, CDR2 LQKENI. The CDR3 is CASSPTDGQNTEAFF. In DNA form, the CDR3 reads TGTGCCAGCTCACCAACGGACGGTCAGAACACTGAAGCTTTCTTT.

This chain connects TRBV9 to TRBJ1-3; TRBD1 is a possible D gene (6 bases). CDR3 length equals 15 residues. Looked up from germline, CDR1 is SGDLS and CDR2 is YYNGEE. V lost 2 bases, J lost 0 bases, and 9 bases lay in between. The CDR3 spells CASSVGGRSGNTIYF. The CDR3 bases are TGTGCCAGCAGCGTCGGGGGCCGCTCTGGAAACACCATATATTTT.

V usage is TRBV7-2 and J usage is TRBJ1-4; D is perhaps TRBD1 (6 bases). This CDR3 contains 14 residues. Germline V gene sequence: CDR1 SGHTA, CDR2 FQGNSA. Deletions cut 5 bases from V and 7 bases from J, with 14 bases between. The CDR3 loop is CASSQRGGSEKLFF. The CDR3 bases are TGTGCCAGCAGCCAAAGGGGGGGATCTGAAAAACTGTTTTTT.

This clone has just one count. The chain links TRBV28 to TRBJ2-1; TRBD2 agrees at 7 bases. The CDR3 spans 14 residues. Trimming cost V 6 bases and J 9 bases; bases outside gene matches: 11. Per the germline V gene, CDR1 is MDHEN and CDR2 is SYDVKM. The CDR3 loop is CASRIAEPGGEQFF. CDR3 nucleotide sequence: TGTGCCAGCAGAATAGCGGAGCCGGGGGGTGAGCAGTTCTTC.